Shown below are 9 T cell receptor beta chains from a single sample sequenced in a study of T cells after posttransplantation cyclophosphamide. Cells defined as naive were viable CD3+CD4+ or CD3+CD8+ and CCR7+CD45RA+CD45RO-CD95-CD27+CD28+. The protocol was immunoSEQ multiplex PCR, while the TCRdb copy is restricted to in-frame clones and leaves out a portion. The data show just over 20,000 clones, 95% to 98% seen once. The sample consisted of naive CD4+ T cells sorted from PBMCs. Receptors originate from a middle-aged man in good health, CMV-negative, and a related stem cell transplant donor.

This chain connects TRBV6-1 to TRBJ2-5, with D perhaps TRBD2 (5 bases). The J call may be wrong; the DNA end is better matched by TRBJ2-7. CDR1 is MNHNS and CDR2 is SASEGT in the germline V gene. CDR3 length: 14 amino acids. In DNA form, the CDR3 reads TGTGCTAGGGAGTGCCGCGCGATGACCTACGAGCAGTACTTC. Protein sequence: CARECRAMTYEQYF.

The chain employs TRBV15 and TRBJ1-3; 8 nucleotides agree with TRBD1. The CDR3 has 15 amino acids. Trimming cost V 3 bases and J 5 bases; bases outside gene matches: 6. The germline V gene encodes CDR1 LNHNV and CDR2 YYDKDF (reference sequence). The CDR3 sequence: CATSRDRASRNTIYF. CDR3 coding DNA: TGTGCCACCAGCAGGGACAGGGCCTCGCGAAACACCATATATTTT.

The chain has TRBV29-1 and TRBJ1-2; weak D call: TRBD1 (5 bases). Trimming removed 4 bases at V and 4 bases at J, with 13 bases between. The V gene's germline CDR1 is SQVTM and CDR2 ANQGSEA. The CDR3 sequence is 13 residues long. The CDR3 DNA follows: TGCAGCGTTGCGGTTAGCGGGGGCTATGGCTACACCTTC. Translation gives CSVAVSGGYGYTF.

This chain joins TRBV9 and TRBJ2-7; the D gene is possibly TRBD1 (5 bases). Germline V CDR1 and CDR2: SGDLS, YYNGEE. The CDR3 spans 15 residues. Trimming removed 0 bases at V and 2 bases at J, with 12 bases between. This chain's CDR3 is CASSVVGAGTYEQYF. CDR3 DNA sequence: TGTGCCAGCAGCGTAGTTGGGGCAGGGACCTACGAGCAGTACTTC.

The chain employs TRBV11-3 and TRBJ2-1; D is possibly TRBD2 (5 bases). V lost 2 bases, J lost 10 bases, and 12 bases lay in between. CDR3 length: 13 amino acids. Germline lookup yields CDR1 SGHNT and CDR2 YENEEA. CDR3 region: CASSLSLAYEQFF. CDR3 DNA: TGTGCCAGCAGCTTAAGCCTAGCATACGAGCAGTTCTTC. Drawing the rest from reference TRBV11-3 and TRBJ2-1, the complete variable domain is EAGVVQSPRYKIIEKKQPVAFWCNPISGHNTLYWYLQNLGQGPELLIRYENEEAVDDSQLPKDRFSAERLKGVDSTLKIQPAELGDSAVYLCASSLSLAYEQFFGPGTRLTVL.

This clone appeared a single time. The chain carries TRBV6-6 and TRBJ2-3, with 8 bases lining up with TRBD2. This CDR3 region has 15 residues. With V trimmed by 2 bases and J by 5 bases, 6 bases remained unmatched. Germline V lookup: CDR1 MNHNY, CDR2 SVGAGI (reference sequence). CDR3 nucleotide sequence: TGTGCCAGCAGTTACGTCGGGGGGGGAGAAGATACGCAGTATTTT. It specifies CASSYVGGGEDTQYF.

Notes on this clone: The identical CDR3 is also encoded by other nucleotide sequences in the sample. CDR3 DNA sequence: TGCGCCAGCAGTACATTCCCGGGACAGGGGGCGGAAGAGCAGTACTTC. Translating gives CASSTFPGQGAEEQYF. This chain connects TRBV5-1 to TRBJ2-7; 12 positions match TRBD1. Germline CDR1 is SGHRS and CDR2 is YFSETQ. V was pared by 5 bases and J by 7 bases, with 13 bases of the junction left unmatched. The CDR3 extends over 16 amino acids.

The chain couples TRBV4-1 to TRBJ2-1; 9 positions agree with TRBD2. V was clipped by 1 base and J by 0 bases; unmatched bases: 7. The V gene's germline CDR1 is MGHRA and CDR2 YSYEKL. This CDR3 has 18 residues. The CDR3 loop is CASSQVLAGDVSYNEQFF. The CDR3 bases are TGCGCCAGCAGCCAAGTACTAGCGGGTGACGTCTCCTACAATGAGCAGTTCTTC.

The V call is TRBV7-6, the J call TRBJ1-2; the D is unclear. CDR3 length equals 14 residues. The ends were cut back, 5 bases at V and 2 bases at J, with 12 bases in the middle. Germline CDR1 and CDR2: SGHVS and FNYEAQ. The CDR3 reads CASSPRLGNYGYTF. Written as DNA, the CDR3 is TGTGCCAGCAGCCCGCGCCTAGGAAACTATGGCTACACCTTC.